This T cell receptor beta chain originates from a study of T cell changes during pregnancy in multiple sclerosis (dated by TCRdb to about 2019). Background on the whole study: Changes in the T cell repertoire over the course of pregnancy were examined in this study in women with multiple sclerosis.

Library preparation used the immunoSEQ multiplex PCR assay. TCRdb holds this immuneACCESS table with in-frame rearrangements only. Some clones are missing; in checked studies, unresolved V genes explain under half, and the rest has no known cause. The sample data list approximately 52,000 clones, and roughly 92% of these were observed just once. Less than 0.3% of the sample rests with the top ten. This clone is a singleton in its sample. What this receptor recognizes is not known. One base away there is no much larger clone; base qualities are not given. This clonotype was obtained from a female donor with multiple sclerosis, enrolled in a pregnancy study. The sample in question was CD4+ T cells from peripheral blood mononuclear cells, obtained in the third trimester of pregnancy.

The CDR3 in this case is CASSLEGFETDTQYF. The nucleotide sequence is given as TGCGCCAGCAGCTTGGAGGGGTTCGAGACAGATACGCAGTATTTT. The chain employs TRBV5-1 and TRBJ2-3, with a tentative D gene TRBD1 over 5 matching bases. Based on the germline V gene, the CDR1 and CDR2 sequences are SGHRS and YFSETQ. Deletion took 0 bases off V and 3 bases off J, with a span of 11 bases between the germline ends. The CDR3 contains 15 residues, cysteine and phenylalanine counted. The sequence is cut down to CDR3 DNA, 45 bases in frame from base 1.